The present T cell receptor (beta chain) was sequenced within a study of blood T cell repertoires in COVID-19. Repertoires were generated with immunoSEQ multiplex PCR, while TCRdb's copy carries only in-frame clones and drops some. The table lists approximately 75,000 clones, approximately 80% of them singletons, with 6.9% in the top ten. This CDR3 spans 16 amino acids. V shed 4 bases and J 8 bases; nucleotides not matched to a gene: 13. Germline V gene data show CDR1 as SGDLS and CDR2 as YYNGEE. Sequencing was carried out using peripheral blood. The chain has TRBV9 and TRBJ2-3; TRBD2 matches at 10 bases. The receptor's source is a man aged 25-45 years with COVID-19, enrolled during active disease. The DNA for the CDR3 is TGTGCCAGCAGCATCTCCGGGACTAGCGCCTCCGGTACGCAGTATTTT. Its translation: CASSISGTSASGTQYF.